Each of the 30 T cell receptor beta chains below was sequenced from the same sample in a study of cytotoxic CD8 clonotypes in ibrutinib-treated CLL. This table comes from immunoSEQ multiplex PCR, and its TCRdb copy is limited to in-frame clones, with some not included. The sample lists some 92,000 clones; 60% to 80% were seen once. Sample: PBMCs, taken after 24 months of ibrutinib treatment. The origin of the receptors is a human donor with chronic lymphocytic leukemia.

The gene calls are TRBV11-2 and TRBJ2-3; TRBD1 matches 8 bases. This CDR3 region has 16 residues. The germline V gene has CDR1 SGHAT and CDR2 FQNNGV. V lost 9 bases, J lost 0 bases, and 11 bases stayed unmatched. In DNA, the CDR3 is TGTGCCAGTCTCCAGACAGGGGATATTAGCACAGATACGCAGTATTTT. This codes for CASLQTGDISTDTQYF.

The gene calls are TRBV5-1 and TRBJ2-3; D remains ambiguous. Trimming pared 6 bases from V and 2 bases from J, leaving 4 bases between. CDR1 and CDR2 from the germline V gene are SGHRS and YFSETQ. The CDR3 spans 11 residues. CDR3 nucleotide sequence: TGCGCCAGCAAAAACACAGATACGCAGTATTTT. Its protein is CASKNTDTQYF.

V usage is TRBV18 and J usage is TRBJ2-1, with TRBD2 as a possible D gene (5 bases). The germline V gene encodes CDR1 KGHSH and CDR2 LQKENI. V lost 6 bases and J 8 bases, leaving 17 bases between the germline ends. The CDR3 length is 14 residues. The CDR3 loop reads CASSPRSRGDEQFF. CDR3 in DNA: TGTGCCAGCTCCCCTCGGTCACGGGGAGATGAGCAGTTCTTC.

V gene TRBV6-4 combines with J gene TRBJ2-1; TRBD2 agrees at 8 bases. Per the germline V gene, CDR1 is MRHNA and CDR2 is SNTAGT. Trimming took 0 bases from V and 12 from J; bases not matched to a gene: 13. The CDR3 length is 16 residues. The CDR3 is CASSDSTSGGVKGQFF. The CDR3 DNA reads TGTGCCAGCAGTGACTCGACGAGCGGGGGAGTCAAAGGGCAGTTCTTC.

V gene TRBV7-6 combines with J gene TRBJ1-2, with TRBD1 matching 11 bases. CDR3 size: 14 residues. Germline V CDR1 and CDR2: SGHVS, FNYEAQ. J gave up 8 bases and V 5 bases, and 7 bases lay outside the gene matches. As DNA, the CDR3 is TGTGCCAGCAGCCCCGGACAGGGGGCGATAGGCTACACCTTC. Translated, it gives CASSPGQGAIGYTF.

This sequence joins TRBV4-1 and TRBJ1-2, with D tentatively TRBD1 (5 bases). CDR1 is MGHRA, CDR2 YSYEKL, per germline. CDR3 length equals 14 residues. The ends were cut back, 0 bases at V and 7 bases at J, with 12 bases in the middle. CDR3 residues: CASSQDPGDLGYTF. The CDR3 DNA reads TGCGCCAGCAGCCAAGACCCTGGGGACCTTGGCTACACCTTC.

The rearrangement uses TRBV19 and TRBJ1-5; 8 nucleotides line up with TRBD1. J gave up 3 bases and V 4 bases, and 8 bases lay outside the gene matches. Germline CDR1 is LNHDA and CDR2 is SQIVND (reference sequence). The CDR3 totals 16 residues. The CDR3 coding sequence is TGTGCCAGTAGTAACGACAGGGGACGTACCAATCAGCCCCAGCATTTT. Protein sequence: CASSNDRGRTNQPQHF.

V gene TRBV9 combines with J gene TRBJ1-6; tentatively, D is TRBD1 (6 bases). Germline-derived CDR1 and CDR2 are SGDLS and YYNGEE. This CDR3 region has 16 residues. Trimming took off 0 bases at V and 9 bases at J, with 16 bases between the two ends. The chain's CDR3 is CASSVDSGAPSSPLHF. The CDR3 DNA follows: TGTGCCAGCAGCGTAGATTCAGGGGCCCCTAGTTCACCCCTCCACTTT.

V gene TRBV11-2 combines with J gene TRBJ1-1; D not resolved. Trimming left V 6 bases short and J 1 base short, with 18 bases between. Looked up from germline, CDR1 is SGHAT and CDR2 is FQNNGV. The CDR3 contains 16 residues. CDR3 residues: CASRPLTVPRNTEAFF. In nucleotides, the CDR3 is TGTGCCAGCAGACCCCTTACGGTCCCGAGGAACACTGAAGCTTTCTTT.

In its sample, this clone was seen a few times. V and J are TRBV2 and TRBJ1-3, with 7 bases aligning to TRBD1. V lost 4 bases and J lost 3; bases outside the gene matches: 6. CDR3 length equals 15 residues. Germline CDR1 is SNHLY and CDR2 is FYNNEI. The CDR3 is CASSGQGLSGNTIYF. The DNA of the CDR3 is TGTGCCAGCAGTGGACAGGGTTTAAGTGGAAACACCATATATTTT.

V is TRBV7-3 and J is TRBJ2-1, with D maybe TRBD1 (6 bases). V was pared by 5 bases and J by 6 bases, with 11 bases between. This CDR3 is 13 amino acids long. Germline lookup yields CDR1 SGHTA and CDR2 FQGTGA. The CDR3 loop is CASSKNRVNEQFF. The DNA for the CDR3 is TGTGCCAGCAGCAAAAACAGGGTCAATGAGCAGTTCTTC. Combining the CDR3 with reference TRBV7-3 and TRBJ2-1 gives the whole variable domain GAGVSQTPSNKVTEKGKYVELRCDPISGHTALYWYRQSLGQGPEFLIYFQGTGAADDSGLPNDRFFAVRPEGSVSTLKIQRTERGDSAVYLCASSKNRVNEQFFGPGTRLTVL.

The rearrangement joins TRBV7-9 to TRBJ2-7; TRBD1 matches 7 bases. CDR1 is SEHNR and CDR2 is FQNEAQ in the germline V gene (reference sequence). After removal of 5 bases from V and 0 bases from J, the junction contained 4 bases not matched to a gene. The CDR3 is 14 residues long. Written as DNA, the CDR3 is TGTGCCAGCAGCCGAAGGGACAGCTCCTACGAGCAGTACTTC. Its translation is CASSRRDSSYEQYF.

The chain uses TRBV30 and TRBJ1-3, with D uncertain. Germline V CDR1 and CDR2: GTSNPN, SVGIG (reference sequence). Trimming took 1 base from V and 2 from J, leaving 18 bases between them. The CDR3 spans 17 residues. The CDR3 bases are TGTGCCTGGAGTGCCCGCCGAGGGAATAAGGCTGGAAACACCATATATTTT. Amino acids: CAWSARRGNKAGNTIYF.

This clone was detected a few times. In nucleotides, the CDR3 is TGTGCCAGCAGCCAGGACAGGGGTGGTCAGCCCCAGCATTTT. This codes for CASSQDRGGQPQHF. The rearrangement uses TRBV4-2 and TRBJ1-5, with 9 bases aligning to TRBD1. V dropped 3 bases and J dropped 6; count of bases not matched to a gene: 3. This CDR3 region has 14 residues. Germline CDR1 reads LGHNA; CDR2 reads YNFKEQ.

The genes are TRBV29-1 and TRBJ1-2; D is uncertain. Trimming stripped 0 bases from V and 0 bases from J, with 5 bases between. CDR1 is SQVTM and CDR2 is ANQGSEA in the germline V gene. CDR3 size: 13 residues. CDR3 sequence reads: CSVEDPTNYGYTF. The CDR3 region has the DNA TGCAGCGTTGAAGATCCCACTAACTATGGCTACACCTTC.

The V call is TRBV6-1, the J call TRBJ1-5; 9 nucleotides align to TRBD1. The V gene's germline CDR1 is MNHNS and CDR2 SASEGT. The CDR3 is 12 residues long. J gave up 12 bases and V 5 bases, and 5 bases lay outside the gene matches. The chain's CDR3 is CASSTPGQGQHF. CDR3 DNA sequence: TGTGCCAGCAGTACCCCGGGACAGGGCCAGCATTTT.

This clone was seen just once. V gene TRBV28 combines with J gene TRBJ1-2, with TRBD1 matching 8 bases. This CDR3 region has 14 residues. Germline CDR1 reads MDHEN; CDR2 reads SYDVKM. The V and J ends lost 6 bases and 4 bases, in that order; junction bases with no gene match: 7. The CDR3 protein is CASSPGTGGYGYTF. CDR3 nucleotide sequence: TGTGCCAGCAGCCCCGGGACAGGAGGCTATGGCTACACCTTC.

This chain connects TRBV5-4 to TRBJ1-1, with 9 bases lining up with TRBD1. This CDR3 region has 13 residues. Per germline, CDR1 SGHNT and CDR2 YYREEE (reference sequence). The V segment lost 3 bases and the J segment 4 bases; nucleotides outside the gene matches: 1. The CDR3, as DNA: TGTGCCAGCAGCTGGGACAGGGCCACTGAAGCTTTCTTT. Protein: CASSWDRATEAFF.

The gene calls are TRBV6-5 and TRBJ2-7; D tentatively fits TRBD1 or TRBD2 (7 bases each). With 7 bases removed from V and 6 bases from J, the gap between germline ends came to 10 bases. The CDR3 runs to 11 residues. The germline CDR1 and CDR2 sequences are MNHEY and SVGAGI. The CDR3 region is CASTRGGEQYF. CDR3 nucleotide sequence: TGTGCCAGCACCAGGGGGGGCGAGCAGTACTTC.

As DNA, the CDR3 is TGTGCCAGCAGCCCGGGACTAGCGGGAATGTCCTACAATGAGCAGTTCTTC. It codes for CASSPGLAGMSYNEQFF. J is TRBJ2-1 and V is TRBV9, with 13 bases aligning to TRBD2. Per germline, CDR1 SGDLS and CDR2 YYNGEE. V lost 4 bases and J lost 1; bases outside the gene matches: 5. The length of the CDR3 is 17 residues.

This chain joins TRBV5-1 and TRBJ1-1; D call uncertain. The CDR3 runs to 15 residues. CDR1 and CDR2 (germline): SGHRS, YFSETQ. V lost 2 bases and J 1 base, leaving 12 bases between the germline ends. CDR3 bases: TGCGCCAGCAGCTTTAAAGTCAGCCCGAACACTGAAGCTTTCTTT. Amino acids: CASSFKVSPNTEAFF.

The chain uses TRBV7-8 and TRBJ1-6; maybe TRBD1 (5 bases). Trimming pared 1 base from V and 12 bases from J, leaving 10 bases between. The CDR3 length is 13 residues. CDR1 and CDR2 (germline): SGHVS, FQNEAQ. For the CDR3, the DNA is TGTGCCAGCAGCTTAGGCCCTGACAGACCCCTCCACTTT. Translation: CASSLGPDRPLHF.

This clone has just a few counts. J is TRBJ2-7 and V is TRBV28, with 12 bases aligning to TRBD2. The CDR3 loop spans 17 amino acids. CDR1 MDHEN and CDR2 SYDVKM come from the germline V gene. With V trimmed by 0 bases and J by 6 bases, 9 bases remained unmatched. CDR3 region: CASSLWDLAGGPGEQYF. The CDR3, as DNA: TGTGCCAGCAGTTTATGGGATCTAGCGGGAGGGCCGGGCGAGCAGTACTTC.

The chain combines TRBV6-1 with TRBJ2-7; 10 nucleotides align to TRBD1. J lost 2 bases, V lost 7 bases, and 8 bases had no gene match. This CDR3 has 15 residues. Per the germline V gene, CDR1 is MNHNS and CDR2 is SASEGT. CDR3 residues: CASTLGGQGTYEQYF. The CDR3, as DNA: TGTGCCAGCACCCTTGGGGGACAGGGGACCTACGAGCAGTACTTC.

The chain links TRBV12-5 to TRBJ2-1; TRBD1 matches at 9 bases. This CDR3 is 14 amino acids long. Losses at the gene ends were 9 bases for V and 4 bases for J; bases not matched to a gene: 7. Germline CDR1 LGHNT, CDR2 FRNRAP. This chain's CDR3 is CASVGGQGYNEQFF. The CDR3 region has the DNA TGTGCTAGCGTCGGGGGACAGGGATACAATGAGCAGTTCTTC.

The gene calls are TRBV10-3 and TRBJ2-7; a possible D gene is TRBD2 (5 bases). V lost 3 bases, J lost 0 bases, and 15 bases lay in between. The CDR3 is 16 amino acids. Germline V gives CDR1 ENHRY, CDR2 SYGVKD. In DNA form, the CDR3 reads TGTGCCATCAGTGACGTCGATGGAGGCTCCTCCTACGAGCAGTACTTC. It specifies CAISDVDGGSSYEQYF.

The chain combines TRBV7-3 with TRBJ2-3, with a tentative D call TRBD2 (7 bases). The CDR3 length is 14 residues. Trimming left V 6 bases short and J 4 bases short, with 14 bases between. Germline V lookup: CDR1 SGHTA, CDR2 FQGTGA. CDR3 sequence (DNA): TGTGCCAGCAGAAAGGGGGAGGGCCCAGATACGCAGTATTTT. It encodes CASRKGEGPDTQYF.

This rearrangement joins TRBV30 to TRBJ2-1; 7 bases are a match to TRBD2. In germline, CDR1 is GTSNPN, CDR2 SVGIG (reference sequence). The CDR3 contains 15 residues. Losses at the gene ends were 5 bases for V and 1 base for J; bases not matched to a gene: 8. CDR3 loop: CAWDKGLPSYNEQFF. The CDR3 DNA reads as TGTGCCTGGGATAAGGGACTACCTTCCTACAATGAGCAGTTCTTC.

The gene calls are TRBV6-1 and TRBJ2-1; D remains ambiguous. This CDR3 comprises 11 residues. Germline V gene data show CDR1 as MNHNS and CDR2 as SASEGT. The V end was cut by 2 bases, the J end by 15 bases, with 11 bases between. This chain's CDR3 is CASSELHRLFF. For the CDR3, the DNA is TGTGCCAGCAGTGAACTCCATAGGTTGTTCTTC.

This chain uses TRBV11-1 with TRBJ2-7; D is unclear. Per germline, CDR1 SGHAT and CDR2 FQDESV (reference sequence). The CDR3 runs 13 residues. V dropped 1 base and J dropped 3 bases, with 7 bases sitting between them. This CDR3 reads CASSLVNDYEQYF. The CDR3 region has the DNA TGTGCCAGCAGCTTAGTAAACGACTACGAGCAGTACTTC. The variable domain in full, completed from reference TRBV11-1 and TRBJ2-7, reads EAEVAQSPRYKITEKSQAVAFWCDPISGHATLYWYRQILGQGPELLVQFQDESVVDDSQLPKDRFSAERLKGVDSTLKIQPAELGDSAMYLCASSLVNDYEQYFGPGTRLTVT.